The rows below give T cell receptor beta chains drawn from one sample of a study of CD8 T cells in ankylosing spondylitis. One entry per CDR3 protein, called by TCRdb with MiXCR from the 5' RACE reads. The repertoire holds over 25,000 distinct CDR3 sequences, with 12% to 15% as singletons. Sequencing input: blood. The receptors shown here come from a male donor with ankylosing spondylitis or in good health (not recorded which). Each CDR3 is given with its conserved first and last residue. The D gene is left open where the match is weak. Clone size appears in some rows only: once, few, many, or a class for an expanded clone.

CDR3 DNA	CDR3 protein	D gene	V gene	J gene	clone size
TGCAGCGCAGGGACAGGCCTAGCCAAAAACATTCAGTACTTC	CSAGTGLAKNIQYF	TRBD1	TRBV29-1	TRBJ2-4	few
TGTGCCAGCTCGGGAGCGGGATTCGGAGATACGCAGTATTTT	CASSGAGFGDTQYF	TRBD2	TRBV18	TRBJ2-3	few
TGCGCCAGCAGCTTGGCCAGAGCGACTAATGAAAAACTGTTTTTT	CASSLARATNEKLFF	-	TRBV5-1	TRBJ1-4	few
TGTGCCAGCAGCCTGGGCGCGGGGACCTACAATGAGCAGTTCTTC	CASSLGAGTYNEQFF	-	TRBV5-6	TRBJ2-1	-
TGTGCCAGCAGCTTAGTCGACAGGTATACCTACGAGCAGTACTTC	CASSLVDRYTYEQYF	-	TRBV7-9	TRBJ2-7	-
TGTGCCAGCAGTTTCCTCGGGTTGAGAGCTAATGAAAAACTGTTTTTT	CASSFLGLRANEKLFF	-	TRBV27	TRBJ1-4	-
TGTGCCAGCAGCTTAGGCAGGGGCGACGAAAAACTGTTTTTT	CASSLGRGDEKLFF	-	TRBV7-9	TRBJ1-4	-
TGTGCCAGCAGTCCCACCGGGACAGGGGAAGATGGTGAAAAACTGTTTTTT	CASSPTGTGEDGEKLFF	TRBD1	TRBV25-1	TRBJ1-4	-
TGTGCCAGCAAGACCCCCGGTGATGAAAAACTGTTTTTT	CASKTPGDEKLFF	-	TRBV6-6	TRBJ1-4	-
TGCAGCGTTGAAGATAGTCTCCACGATGAGCAGTTCTTC	CSVEDSLHDEQFF	-	TRBV29-1	TRBJ2-1	few
TGTGCCAGCAGTTTATCCGGGACAGGGATTTCCTACGAGCAGTACTTC	CASSLSGTGISYEQYF	TRBD1	TRBV28	TRBJ2-7	-
TGTGCCAGCAGTTGGGGGAGCGGGGAGCTGTTTTTT	CASSWGSGELFF	-	TRBV28	TRBJ2-2	-
TGTGCCAGCAGCGGGGGGACAGGCCGCACAGATACGCAGTATTTT	CASSGGTGRTDTQYF	-	TRBV6-1	TRBJ2-3	few
TGCGCCAGCAGCAAAGCGGGACAGGCGAACACCGGGGAGCTGTTTTTT	CASSKAGQANTGELFF	-	TRBV5-1	TRBJ2-2	-
TGTGCCAGCAGCCGGGAGACCACTGAAGCTTTCTTT	CASSRETTEAFF	-	TRBV28	TRBJ1-1	-
TGTGCCAGCAGTGACTCCCCAGGAAACACTGAAGCTTTCTTT	CASSDSPGNTEAFF	-	TRBV6-4	TRBJ1-1	-
TGCAGTGCTAGAGCGGACTTCGCCTACAATGAGCAGTTCTTC	CSARADFAYNEQFF	-	TRBV20-1	TRBJ2-1	-
TGTGCCAGCAGCTTAGTAGGGCAGAGACTAGGGCGCAATGAGCAGTTCTTC	CASSLVGQRLGRNEQFF	-	TRBV7-8	TRBJ2-1	few
TGCAGTGCTAGTAAGGCAGATACGCAGTATTTT	CSASKADTQYF	-	TRBV20-1	TRBJ2-3	few
TGTGCCAGCAGCCCCGGCAATGAGCAGTTCTTC	CASSPGNEQFF	-	TRBV12-3/TRBV12-4	TRBJ2-1	few
TGCGCCAGCAGCCAAGAGCGCCAGGAGACCCAGTACTTC	CASSQERQETQYF	-	TRBV4-3	TRBJ2-5	few
TGCGCCAGCCCTGTGGGTCTCTCTTCCTACGAGCAGTACTTC	CASPVGLSSYEQYF	-	TRBV5-1	TRBJ2-7	-
TGTGCCAGCAGTCCCTCGAGAGGGGGGGCAGATACGCAGTATTTT	CASSPSRGGADTQYF	-	TRBV6-6	TRBJ2-3	-
TGTGCCAGCAGCCAAGGGCCGGGGCTTAACTACGAGCAGTACTTC	CASSQGPGLNYEQYF	-	TRBV11-3	TRBJ2-7	-
TGTGCCAGCAGTTTTGGGGGGAGAGGCACAGATACGCAGTATTTT	CASSFGGRGTDTQYF	-	TRBV28	TRBJ2-3	-
TGTGCCAGCAGGACTAGCGGGAATTCGGATACGCAGTATTTT	CASRTSGNSDTQYF	TRBD2	TRBV2	TRBJ2-3	few
TGCAGCGTGGACAGCACAGATACGCAGTATTTT	CSVDSTDTQYF	-	TRBV29-1	TRBJ2-3	few
TGTGCCAGCAGTTTTCCGGCGGGGGACACTGAAGCTTTCTTT	CASSFPAGDTEAFF	-	TRBV6-2/TRBV6-3	TRBJ1-1	-
TGCGCCAGCTGCTCTCAACAGGGGGCCACCGGGGAGCTGTTTTTT	CASCSQQGATGELFF	TRBD1	TRBV4-3	TRBJ2-2	few
TGTGCCAGCACCTTTGAGGGGGCGATGAACACTGAAGCTTTCTTT	CASTFEGAMNTEAFF	TRBD1	TRBV28	TRBJ1-1	many
TGTGCCAGCAGCCCGGACAGCTCTGGGGAAAAACTGTTTTTT	CASSPDSSGEKLFF	-	TRBV3-1	TRBJ1-4	few
TGTGCCAGCAGCTTAGGAGGGGGGAACACCGGGGAGCTGTTTTTT	CASSLGGGNTGELFF	-	TRBV7-2	TRBJ2-2	few
TGTGCCAGCAGTTACTCCCAGGGTCCCAAGAATTCACCCCTCCACTTT	CASSYSQGPKNSPLHF	-	TRBV6-6	TRBJ1-6	-
TGTGCCAGCAGCCCGGCGGGAGGGCCAGCCATTCAGTACTTC	CASSPAGGPAIQYF	TRBD2	TRBV5-4	TRBJ2-4	-
TGCGCCAGCAGCAGTGGGTATAGCAATCAGCCCCAGCATTTT	CASSSGYSNQPQHF	-	TRBV5-1	TRBJ1-5	-
TGTGCCAGCAGCTACCGTCGAGGGGAGACCCAGTACTTC	CASSYRRGETQYF	-	TRBV7-3	TRBJ2-5	many
TGTGCCAGAGGTCGGGTAGCGGCGAACACCGGGGAGCTGTTTTTT	CARGRVAANTGELFF	-	TRBV7-2	TRBJ2-2	-
TGTGCCAGCAGCTTAGACGGGAGGTCTAATGAAAAACTGTTTTTT	CASSLDGRSNEKLFF	-	TRBV7-9	TRBJ1-4	few
TGTGCCAGCAGTTACACCGGGACAGGGGTTGAAAAACTGTTTTTT	CASSYTGTGVEKLFF	TRBD1	TRBV6-5	TRBJ1-4	few
TGTGCCTCCGTAGGGTCTGCCAGGACCGGGGAGCTGTTTTTT	CASVGSARTGELFF	-	TRBV6-6	TRBJ2-2	few
TGTGCCAGCAGCTTGGAAGTAGCGACCATCTACAATGAGCAGTTCTTC	CASSLEVATIYNEQFF	-	TRBV13	TRBJ2-1	few
TGCGCCAGCAGCGCGACAGGGGCGAGCACCGGGGAGCTGTTTTTT	CASSATGASTGELFF	TRBD1	TRBV5-1	TRBJ2-2	-